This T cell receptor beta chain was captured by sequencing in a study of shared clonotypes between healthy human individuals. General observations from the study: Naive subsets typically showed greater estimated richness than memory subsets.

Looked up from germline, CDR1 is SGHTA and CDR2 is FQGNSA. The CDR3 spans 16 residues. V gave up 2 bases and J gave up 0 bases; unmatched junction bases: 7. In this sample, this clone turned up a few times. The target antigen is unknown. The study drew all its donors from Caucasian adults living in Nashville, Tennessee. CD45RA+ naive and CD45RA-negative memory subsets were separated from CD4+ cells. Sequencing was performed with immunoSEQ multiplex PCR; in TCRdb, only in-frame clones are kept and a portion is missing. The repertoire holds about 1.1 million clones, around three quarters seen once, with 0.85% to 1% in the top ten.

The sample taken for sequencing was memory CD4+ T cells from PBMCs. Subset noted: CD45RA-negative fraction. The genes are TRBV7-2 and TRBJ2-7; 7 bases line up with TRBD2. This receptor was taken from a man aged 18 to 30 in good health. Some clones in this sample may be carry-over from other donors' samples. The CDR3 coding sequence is TGTGCCAGCAGCTTAAACGCGGGAGTGCCCTCCTACGAGCAGTACTTC. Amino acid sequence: CASSLNAGVPSYEQYF.